This T cell receptor beta chain was identified during a study of CD8+CD57+ T cells in acquired aplastic anemia. Study summary: DNA recovered from sorted CD4+ and CD8+ cells had a mean of about 3 ug. Study-level findings and limits: A significant difference in CD8+ Simpson's diversity between patients and controls was not found.

As concerns this clonotype: Its antigen remains unknown.

The germline CDR1 and CDR2 sequences are SQVTM and ANQGSEA. This CDR3 spans 12 amino acids. Trimming removed 4 bases from V and 4 bases from J, with 9 bases in between. An expansion of CD8+CD57+ cells by flow cytometry had been shown in patients chosen for sequencing. Each patient carried a diagnosis of severe acquired aplastic anemia. Blood was sampled before the patients had received any therapy. Investigators profiled TCR beta VDJ and CDR3 from genomic DNA template. TCRdb re-derived calls from the reads in MiXCR, one entry per CDR3 protein. The table lists 200,000 to 250,000 distinct CDR3 sequences, around three fifths of them singletons.

The genes are TRBV29-1 and TRBJ2-3; no clear D gene. The sample consisted of sorted CD4+, CD8+, or CD8+CD57+ T cells (not recorded which) from PBMCs. This receptor was identified in a human donor with aplastic anemia. The CDR3 bases are TGCAGCGTTGTATCCAGTGCAGATACGCAGTATTTT. Encoded protein: CSVVSSADTQYF.